This T cell receptor (beta chain) is from a study of cytomegalovirus exposure and HLA in healthy donors. Study at large: Early released data comprised around 85 million unique TCRs from HLA-typed donors. When 350 to 500 donors were genotyped, roughly four fifths of them were found to fall in the Caucasian-associated ancestry cluster. Study-level findings and limits: Later analysis indicated greater clonal expansion among HLA-associated TCR beta chains than among equally common other chains. In an earlier analysis, about 90% or about 30%: the productive usage of most TCR beta V segments.

The PCR had 60 Vbeta and 13 Jbeta primers. Some clones are missing from TCRdb's copy, which holds only in-frame ones; the method was immunoSEQ multiplex PCR. Seen in this sample are about 110,000 clones; the ten most common clones hold less than 4.5%. Comments on this clone: Its matching antigen is unknown. An end of the junction does not agree with germline; a read error may underlie this.

The origin of this receptor is a man aged 18 to 30 in good health and CMV-seronegative. The sample taken for sequencing was PBMCs.

The CDR3 DNA reads as TGCGCCAGCAGCCAAGATCGTCTCACCGGGGAGCTGCTTTTT. The encoded protein is CASSQDRLTGELLF. The V call is TRBV4-1, the J call TRBJ2-2; TRBD2 is a possible D gene (5 bases). Germline V gives CDR1 MGHRA, CDR2 YSYEKL. The CDR3 has 14 residues.